Below, 25 T cell receptor beta chains from the same sample are listed, as sequenced in a study of blood T cell repertoires in COVID-19. Repertoires were generated with immunoSEQ multiplex PCR, while TCRdb's copy carries only in-frame clones and drops some. The top ten clones hold roughly 1.6% of a sample with around 190,000 clones, around nine tenths of them seen once. Sequences were obtained from peripheral blood. The source is a man between 18 and 35 years old with active or convalescent COVID-19.

This clone was recorded once. V is TRBV4-3 and J is TRBJ2-5; TRBD1 matches 7 bases. Losses at the gene ends were 2 bases for V and 1 base for J; bases not matched to a gene: 7. The CDR3 contains 16 residues. Germline loops: CDR1 LGHNA, CDR2 YSLEER. CDR3 residues: CASSQSGTAVQETQYF. The CDR3 DNA follows: TGCGCCAGCAGCCAAAGTGGGACAGCGGTCCAAGAGACCCAGTACTTC.

The chain links TRBV6-6 to TRBJ2-1; 7 bases line up with TRBD2. With V trimmed by 3 bases and J by 10 bases, 15 bases remained unmatched. The CDR3 contains 16 residues. The germline V gene has CDR1 MNHNY and CDR2 SVGAGI (reference sequence). CDR3 in DNA: TGTGCCAGCAGTTATGCTGTGTCTGGCGGGAGAGGAGAGCAGTTCTTC. It translates to CASSYAVSGGRGEQFF.

CDR3 in DNA: TGTGCCAGCTCACCAACTAGCGGGGGGGCTGTAAATGAGCAGTTCTTC. Amino acid sequence: CASSPTSGGAVNEQFF. V and J are TRBV18 and TRBJ2-1; 13 nucleotides match TRBD2. The CDR3 loop spans 16 amino acids. Germline V gene sequence: CDR1 KGHSH, CDR2 LQKENI. Trimming removed 2 bases from V and 7 bases from J; junction bases left unmatched: 5.

V gene TRBV21-1 combines with J gene TRBJ2-1; the tabulated D call, TRBD1, remains unverified against the DNA. TRBV21-1 is a listed pseudogene. This CDR3 region has 18 residues. The DNA of the CDR3 is TGTGCCAGCAGCAAAGATTGTCCAGGGGGAGTGGATTACAATGAGCAGTTCTTC. The encoded protein is CASSKDCPGGVDYNEQFF.

The J gene is TRBJ2-5, the V gene TRBV18; TRBD2 is a possible D gene (5 bases). The CDR3 contains 12 residues. From germline, CDR1 is KGHSH and CDR2 LQKENI. V gave up 6 bases and J gave up 5 bases, with 10 bases separating them. The CDR3 bases are TGTGCCAGCTCCCAACCGGGGGAGACCCAGTACTTC. This sequence encodes CASSQPGETQYF.

The CDR3 reads CASGTAGTEAFF. The CDR3 DNA is TGTGCTAGTGGTACGGCCGGGACAGAAGCTTTCTTT. The chain is built from TRBV12-5 and TRBJ1-1, with a tentative D call TRBD1 (6 bases). V was clipped by 5 bases and J by 8 bases, with 12 bases between them. The CDR3 has 12 amino acids. Germline CDR1 and CDR2: LGHNT and FRNRAP.

The rearrangement links TRBV6-8 to TRBJ2-3, with 8 bases lining up with TRBD1. CDR3 size: 12 residues. CDR1 and CDR2 from the germline V gene are MNHGY and SAAAGT. V was clipped by 6 bases and J by 8 bases; unmatched bases: 4. CDR3 sequence: CASSKTGVTQYF. The CDR3 DNA reads TGTGCCAGCAGCAAGACAGGGGTTACGCAGTATTTT.

The CDR3 nucleotides read TGTGCCAGCAGCTTAAGGACAGGGATATCTGAAGCTTTCTTT. Residues: CASSLRTGISEAFF. The J gene is TRBJ1-1, the V gene TRBV7-2; TRBD1 matches 8 bases. Germline V gene lookup returns CDR1 SGHTA and CDR2 FQGNSA. The V gene end was trimmed by 2 bases and the J gene end by 6 bases; junction bases not matched to a gene: 5. There are 14 residues in the CDR3. Using reference TRBV7-2 and TRBJ1-1 for the parts outside the CDR3, the full variable domain is GAGVSQSPSNKVTEKGKDVELRCDPISGHTALYWYRQSLGQGLEFLIYFQGNSAPDKSGLPSDRFSAERTGGSVSTLTIQRTQQEDSAVYLCASSLRTGISEAFFGQGTRLTVV.

The CDR3: CASSSTGVQHF. The CDR3 DNA follows: TGTGCCAGTAGTTCCACAGGGGTCCAGCATTTT. The chain has TRBV19 and TRBJ1-5, with 7 bases that match TRBD1. V trimming: 5 bases; J trimming: 12 bases; junction bases outside the gene matches: 4. This CDR3 is built from 11 residues. The germline V gene encodes CDR1 LNHDA and CDR2 SQIVND (reference sequence).

The V gene is TRBV2, the J gene TRBJ1-3, with a weak D call TRBD1 (5 bases). Trimming stripped 6 bases from V and 2 bases from J, with 17 bases between. The CDR3 consists of 16 residues. CDR1 is SNHLY and CDR2 is FYNNEI in the germline V gene. CDR3 bases: TGTGCCAGCAGGCCTGCGTGGAGGGGCCCTGGAAACACCATATATTTT. It codes for CASRPAWRGPGNTIYF.

The V gene is TRBV18, the J gene TRBJ2-1; 9 positions match TRBD2. The CDR3 spans 16 residues. Per germline, CDR1 KGHSH and CDR2 LQKENI. V lost 0 bases and J lost 6; bases outside the gene matches: 6. The CDR3 coding sequence is TGTGCCAGCTCACCACCTAGCGGGGGCTCGACCAATGAGCAGTTCTTC. It encodes CASSPPSGGSTNEQFF.

The CDR3 region is CASSLQTGGANYGYTF. Written as DNA, the CDR3 is TGTGCCAGCAGCCTTCAAACAGGGGGAGCTAACTATGGCTACACCTTC. The chain joins TRBV7-2 to TRBJ1-2; 8 nucleotides agree with TRBD1. Per germline, CDR1 SGHTA and CDR2 FQGNSA. Unmatched junction bases numbered 8, after V lost 5 bases and J lost 0 bases. The CDR3 covers 16 residues.

The J gene is TRBJ2-5, the V gene TRBV2; D perhaps matches TRBD2 (6 bases). Trimming removed 6 bases from V and 2 bases from J, with 10 bases in between. CDR1 and CDR2 from the germline V gene are SNHLY and FYNNEI. The CDR3 consists of 13 residues. In DNA, the CDR3 is TGTGCCAGCAGGGGGACTCCGCAAGAGACCCAGTACTTC. Its translation: CASRGTPQETQYF. The entire variable domain, with the rest obtained from reference TRBV2 and TRBJ2-5, is as follows: EPEVTQTPSHQVTQMGQEVILRCVPISNHLYFYWYRQILGQKVEFLVSFYNNEISEKSEIFDDQFSVERPDGSNFTLKIRSTKLEDSAMYFCASRGTPQETQYFGPGTRLLVL.

This clone came up a few times. V and J are TRBV4-3 and TRBJ1-5; no definite D call. This CDR3 contains 14 residues. CDR1 is LGHNA and CDR2 is YSLEER in the germline V gene. Trimming took 1 base from V and 6 from J, leaving 10 bases between them. CDR3 DNA sequence: TGCGCCAGCAGCCAAGGGCTGGGCCCTCAGCCCCAGCATTTT. This translates into CASSQGLGPQPQHF.

This clone was detected only once. The CDR3 region is CASSKRQGGSTGELFF. The DNA for the CDR3 is TGTGCCAGCAGTAAACGACAGGGGGGGAGCACCGGGGAGCTGTTTTTT. The J gene is TRBJ2-2, the V gene TRBV2, with 9 bases aligning to TRBD1. Germline V lookup: CDR1 SNHLY, CDR2 FYNNEI. V shed 5 bases, J shed 4 bases, and the junction held 8 bases outside the gene matches. The CDR3 length is 16 residues. Full variable domain (missing parts from reference TRBV2 and TRBJ2-2): EPEVTQTPSHQVTQMGQEVILRCVPISNHLYFYWYRQILGQKVEFLVSFYNNEISEKSEIFDDQFSVERPDGSNFTLKIRSTKLEDSAMYFCASSKRQGGSTGELFFGEGSRLTVL.

This clone was detected once. The gene calls are TRBV5-5 and TRBJ1-1, with 8 bases that match TRBD1. The CDR3 covers 15 residues. Trimming at V came to 4 bases and at J to 5 bases, leaving 10 bases not matched to a gene. From germline, CDR1 is SGHKS and CDR2 YYEKEE (reference sequence). The DNA of the CDR3 is TGTGCCAGCAGCCCGGACAGGGCGGGGTGGACTGAAGCTTTCTTT. It encodes CASSPDRAGWTEAFF.

The chain has TRBV5-8 and TRBJ1-2; no definite D call. Per the germline V gene, CDR1 is SGHTS and CDR2 is YDEGEE. The CDR3 covers 12 residues. Trimming left V 3 bases short and J 8 bases short, with 11 bases between. This CDR3 is CASSYYEEGYTF. CDR3 in DNA: TGTGCCAGCAGCTATTACGAGGAGGGCTACACCTTC.

The chain combines TRBV5-4 with TRBJ2-7, with 9 bases fitting TRBD2. This CDR3 is built from 14 residues. The V gene's germline CDR1 is SGHNT and CDR2 YYREEE (reference sequence). The trim removed 3 bases at V and 3 bases at J, leaving 4 bases unmatched. The CDR3 DNA reads TGTGCCAGCAGCTCCGGACTAGCGAACTACGAGCAGTACTTC. Its translation is CASSSGLANYEQYF.

V usage is TRBV5-6 and J usage is TRBJ1-6, with TRBD1 identical over 12 bases. Trimming at V came to 1 base and at J to 7 bases, leaving 12 bases not matched to a gene. This CDR3 contains 19 residues. Germline V gene sequence: CDR1 SGHDT, CDR2 YYEEEE. The CDR3 DNA reads TGTGCCAGCAGCTTGTCCCGGGACAGGGGGCGCCTGAGGAATTCACCCCTCCACTTT. Encoded protein: CASSLSRDRGRLRNSPLHF. The full variable domain, in which reference TRBV5-6 and TRBJ1-6 provide the parts outside the CDR3, is DAGVTQSPTHLIKTRGQQVTLRCSPKSGHDTVSWYQQALGQGPQFIFQYYEEEERQRGNFPDRFSGHQFPNYSSELNVNALLLGDSALYLCASSLSRDRGRLRNSPLHFGNGTRLTVT.

Details on this clone: At one of its ends the junction is not consistent with the germline gene, which may arise from a read error. CDR3 in DNA: TGTGCCAGCAGCCTTACCCGATCAGGCAAAACGAGCTTC. Translation: CASSLTRSGKTSF. The chain links TRBV3-1 (or the pseudogene TRBV3-2) to TRBJ1-2; D ambiguous. The V gene's germline CDR1 is LGHDT and CDR2 YNNKEL (reference sequence). The CDR3 is 13 amino acids.

The V gene is TRBV10-3, the J gene TRBJ1-1; 9 bases agree with TRBD1. Trimming took 4 bases from V and 0 from J; bases not matched to a gene: 6. The CDR3 totals 16 residues. From germline, CDR1 is ENHRY and CDR2 SYGVKD. CDR3 DNA sequence: TGTGCCATCAGTGGACCGGGACAGGGAGTGAACACTGAAGCTTTCTTT. Protein product: CAISGPGQGVNTEAFF.

The chain recombines TRBV3-1 (or the pseudogene TRBV3-2) with TRBJ2-7; 10 nucleotides align to TRBD1. The CDR3 spans 15 residues. J gave up 6 bases and V 2 bases, and 7 bases lay outside the gene matches. CDR1 and CDR2 (germline): LGHDT, YNNKEL (reference sequence). CDR3 sequence: CASSQPGTGVPEQYF. CDR3 DNA: TGTGCCAGCAGCCAACCGGGGACAGGGGTCCCCGAGCAGTACTTC.

This chain uses TRBV12-3 or TRBV12-4 with TRBJ1-1; D ambiguous. Trimming removed 6 bases from V and 5 bases from J, with 10 bases in between. This CDR3 contains 12 residues. In nucleotides, the CDR3 is TGTGCCAGCAGATCGGGGTCAACTGAAGCTTTCTTT. Encoded protein: CASRSGSTEAFF.

V and J are TRBV4-2 and TRBJ2-5, with TRBD2 identical over 11 bases. Germline loops: CDR1 LGHNA, CDR2 YNFKEQ. V lost 1 base, J lost 5 bases, and 3 bases stayed unmatched. CDR3 length: 15 residues. The CDR3 here is CASSQASGGLETQYF. The CDR3 DNA follows: TGTGCCAGCAGCCAAGCTAGCGGGGGGCTGGAGACCCAGTACTTC.

The chain links TRBV6-5 to TRBJ2-3; D is unresolved. The CDR3 has 11 residues. In germline, CDR1 is MNHEY, CDR2 SVGAGI. Trimming took 7 bases from V and 5 from J, leaving 7 bases between them. The CDR3 here is CASILGDTQYF. Here the CDR3 DNA reads TGTGCCAGCATTCTAGGAGATACGCAGTATTTT.